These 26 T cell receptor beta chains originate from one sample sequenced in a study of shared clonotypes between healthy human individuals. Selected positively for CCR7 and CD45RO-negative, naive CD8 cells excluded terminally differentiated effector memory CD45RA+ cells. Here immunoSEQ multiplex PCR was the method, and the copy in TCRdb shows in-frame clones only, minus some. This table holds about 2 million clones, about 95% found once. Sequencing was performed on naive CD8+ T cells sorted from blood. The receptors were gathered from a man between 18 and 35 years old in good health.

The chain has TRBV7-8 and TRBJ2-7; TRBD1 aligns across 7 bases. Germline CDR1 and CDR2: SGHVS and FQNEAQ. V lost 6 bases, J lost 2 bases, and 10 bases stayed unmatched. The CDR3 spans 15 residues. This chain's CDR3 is CASSRYQGTAYEQYF. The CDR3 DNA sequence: TGTGCCAGCAGTCGCTACCAGGGGACAGCCTACGAGCAGTACTTC.

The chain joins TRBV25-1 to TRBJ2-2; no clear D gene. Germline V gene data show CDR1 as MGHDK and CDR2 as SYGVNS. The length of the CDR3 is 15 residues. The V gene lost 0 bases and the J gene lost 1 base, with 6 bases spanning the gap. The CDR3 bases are TGTGCCAGCAGTGAATATTGGCGGAACACCGGGGAGCTGTTTTTT. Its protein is CASSEYWRNTGELFF. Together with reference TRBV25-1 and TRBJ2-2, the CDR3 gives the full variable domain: EADIYQTPRYLVIGTGKKITLECSQTMGHDKMYWYQQDPGMELHLIHYSYGVNSTEKGDLSSESTVSRIRTEHFPLTLESARPSHTSQYLCASSEYWRNTGELFFGEGSRLTVL.

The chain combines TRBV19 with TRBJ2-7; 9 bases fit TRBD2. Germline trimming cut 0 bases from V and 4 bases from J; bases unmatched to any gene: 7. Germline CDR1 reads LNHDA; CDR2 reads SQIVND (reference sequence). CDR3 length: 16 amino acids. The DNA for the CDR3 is TGTGCCAGTAGTATAGATCGGGCTAGCGGGATGTACGAGCAGTACTTC. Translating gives CASSIDRASGMYEQYF.

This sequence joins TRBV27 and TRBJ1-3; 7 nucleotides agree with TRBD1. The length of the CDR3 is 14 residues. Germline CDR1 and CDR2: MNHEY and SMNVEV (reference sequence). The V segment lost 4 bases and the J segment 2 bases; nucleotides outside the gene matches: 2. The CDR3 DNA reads TGTGCCAGCAGTTCGACAGGGACTGGAAACACCATATATTTT. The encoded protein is CASSSTGTGNTIYF.

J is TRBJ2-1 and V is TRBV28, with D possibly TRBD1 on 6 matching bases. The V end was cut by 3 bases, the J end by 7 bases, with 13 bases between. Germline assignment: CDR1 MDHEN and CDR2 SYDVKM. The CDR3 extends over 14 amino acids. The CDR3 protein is CASSFGTGWNEQFF. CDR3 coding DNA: TGTGCCAGCAGTTTCGGAACAGGGTGGAATGAGCAGTTCTTC.

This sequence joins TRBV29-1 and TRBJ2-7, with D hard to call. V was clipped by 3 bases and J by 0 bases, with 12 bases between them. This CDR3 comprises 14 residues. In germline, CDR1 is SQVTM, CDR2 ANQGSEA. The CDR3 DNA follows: TGCAGCGTTGATATCCCACTGAGCTCCTACGAGCAGTACTTC. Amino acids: CSVDIPLSSYEQYF.

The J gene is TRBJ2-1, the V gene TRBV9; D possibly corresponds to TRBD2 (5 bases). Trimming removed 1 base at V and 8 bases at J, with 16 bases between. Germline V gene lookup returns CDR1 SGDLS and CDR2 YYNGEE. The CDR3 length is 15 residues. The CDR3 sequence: CASSVPRSDYDEQFF. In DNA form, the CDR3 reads TGTGCCAGCAGCGTACCGCGGTCAGACTATGATGAGCAGTTCTTC.

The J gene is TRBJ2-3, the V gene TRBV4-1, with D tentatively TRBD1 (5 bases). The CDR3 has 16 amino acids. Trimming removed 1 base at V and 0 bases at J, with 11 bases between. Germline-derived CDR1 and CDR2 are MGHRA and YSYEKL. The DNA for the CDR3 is TGCGCCAGCAGCCAAGGACTGGGGCCTAGCACAGATACGCAGTATTTT. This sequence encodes CASSQGLGPSTDTQYF.

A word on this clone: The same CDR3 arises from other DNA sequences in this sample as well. CDR3 DNA sequence: TGTGCCTGGAGTACAGGAGACTCCTACGAGCAGTACTTC. Translation gives CAWSTGDSYEQYF. The V call is TRBV30, the J call TRBJ2-7; D may be TRBD1 (5 bases). The length of the CDR3 is 13 residues. Germline V gene lookup returns CDR1 GTSNPN and CDR2 SVGIG (reference sequence). V lost 2 bases and J lost 0, with 8 bases in between. The full variable domain, with the rest looked up from reference TRBV30 and TRBJ2-7, is SQTIHQWPATLVQPVGSPLSLECTVEGTSNPNLYWYRQAAGRGLQLLFYSVGIGQISSEVPQNLSASRPQDRQFILSSKKLLLSDSGFYLCAWSTGDSYEQYFGPGTRLTVT.

CDR3 sequence: CAWRPQTGGKAYEQYF. The CDR3 nucleotides are TGTGCCTGGAGGCCCCAAACAGGGGGGAAGGCCTACGAGCAGTACTTC. This sequence joins TRBV30 and TRBJ2-7; TRBD1 aligns across 8 bases. Germline V gene data show CDR1 as GTSNPN and CDR2 as SVGIG (reference sequence). V shed 3 bases and J 2 bases; nucleotides not matched to a gene: 12. The CDR3 runs 16 residues.

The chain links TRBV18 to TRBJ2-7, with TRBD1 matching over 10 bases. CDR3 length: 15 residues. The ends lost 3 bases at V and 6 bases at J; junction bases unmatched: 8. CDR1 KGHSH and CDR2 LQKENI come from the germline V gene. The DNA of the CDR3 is TGTGCCAGCTCACCTCAACGGGACAGGGGAGGCGAGCAGTACTTC. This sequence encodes CASSPQRDRGGEQYF.

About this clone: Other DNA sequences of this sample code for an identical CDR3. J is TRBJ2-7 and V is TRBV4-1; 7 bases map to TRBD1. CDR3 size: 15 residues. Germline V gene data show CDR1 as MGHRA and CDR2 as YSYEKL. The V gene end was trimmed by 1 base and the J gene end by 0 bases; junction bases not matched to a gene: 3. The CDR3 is CASSQVGTASYEQYF. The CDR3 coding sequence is TGCGCCAGCAGCCAAGTGGGGACAGCCTCCTACGAGCAGTACTTC.

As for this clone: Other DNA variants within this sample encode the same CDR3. The CDR3 bases are TGTGCCAGCAGCTTGGGGCGGGACTCCTACGAGCAGTACTTC. As protein: CASSLGRDSYEQYF. The chain carries TRBV7-9 and TRBJ2-7, with TRBD2 as a possible D gene (6 bases). CDR3 length: 14 residues. V was shortened by 3 bases and J by 0 bases, with 9 bases between the two germline ends. The germline V gene has CDR1 SEHNR and CDR2 FQNEAQ (reference sequence).

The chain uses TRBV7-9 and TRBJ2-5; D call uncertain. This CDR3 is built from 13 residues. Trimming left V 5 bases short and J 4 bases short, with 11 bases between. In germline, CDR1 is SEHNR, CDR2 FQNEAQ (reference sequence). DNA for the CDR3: TGTGCCAGCAGCCATAGGACGAGAGAGACCCAGTACTTC. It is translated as CASSHRTRETQYF.

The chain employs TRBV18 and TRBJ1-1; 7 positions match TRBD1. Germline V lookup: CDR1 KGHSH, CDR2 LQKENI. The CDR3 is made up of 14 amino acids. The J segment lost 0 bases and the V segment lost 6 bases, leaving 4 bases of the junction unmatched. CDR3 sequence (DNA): TGTGCCAGCTCCTCGGGACAGTTGAACACTGAAGCTTTCTTT. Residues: CASSSGQLNTEAFF.

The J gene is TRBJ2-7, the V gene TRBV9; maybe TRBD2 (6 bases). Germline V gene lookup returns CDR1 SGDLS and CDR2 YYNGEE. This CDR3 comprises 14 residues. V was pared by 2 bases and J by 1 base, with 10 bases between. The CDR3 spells CASSVGTPSYEQYF. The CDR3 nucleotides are TGTGCCAGCAGCGTCGGGACTCCTTCCTACGAGCAGTACTTC.

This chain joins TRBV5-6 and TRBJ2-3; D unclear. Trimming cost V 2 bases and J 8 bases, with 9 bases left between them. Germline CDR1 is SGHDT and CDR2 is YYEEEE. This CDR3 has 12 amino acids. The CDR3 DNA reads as TGTGCCAGCAGCTTCTTTCTCGGTACGCAGTATTTT. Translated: CASSFFLGTQYF.

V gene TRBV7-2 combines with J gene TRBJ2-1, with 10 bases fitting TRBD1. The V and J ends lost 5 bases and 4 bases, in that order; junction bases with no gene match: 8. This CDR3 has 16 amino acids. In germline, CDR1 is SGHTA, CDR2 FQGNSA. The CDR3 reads CASSLDRGVLYNEQFF. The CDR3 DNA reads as TGTGCCAGCAGCCTGGACAGGGGGGTTTTATACAATGAGCAGTTCTTC. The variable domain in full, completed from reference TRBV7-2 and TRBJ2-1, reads GAGVSQSPSNKVTEKGKDVELRCDPISGHTALYWYRQSLGQGLEFLIYFQGNSAPDKSGLPSDRFSAERTGGSVSTLTIQRTQQEDSAVYLCASSLDRGVLYNEQFFGPGTRLTVL.

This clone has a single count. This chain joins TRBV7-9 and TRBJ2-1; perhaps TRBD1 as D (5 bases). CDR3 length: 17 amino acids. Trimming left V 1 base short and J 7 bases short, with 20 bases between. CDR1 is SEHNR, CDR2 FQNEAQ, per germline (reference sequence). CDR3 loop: CASSLGAIGQGENEQFF. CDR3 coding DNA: TGTGCCAGCAGCTTAGGGGCGATCGGGCAGGGTGAAAATGAGCAGTTCTTC.

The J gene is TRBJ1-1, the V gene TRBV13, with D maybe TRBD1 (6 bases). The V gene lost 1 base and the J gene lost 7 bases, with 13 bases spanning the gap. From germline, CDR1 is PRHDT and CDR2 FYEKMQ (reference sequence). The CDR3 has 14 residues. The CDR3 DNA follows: TGTGCCAGCAGCTTAGAAGGGGGAGGCGTTGAAGCTTTCTTT. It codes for CASSLEGGGVEAFF.

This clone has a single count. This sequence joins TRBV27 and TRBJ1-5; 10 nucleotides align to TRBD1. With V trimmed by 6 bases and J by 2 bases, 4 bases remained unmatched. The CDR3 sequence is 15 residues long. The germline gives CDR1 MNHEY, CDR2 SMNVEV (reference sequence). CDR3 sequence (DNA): TGTGCCAGCAGGACCGGGACAGGGGGCAATCAGCCCCAGCATTTT. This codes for CASRTGTGGNQPQHF.

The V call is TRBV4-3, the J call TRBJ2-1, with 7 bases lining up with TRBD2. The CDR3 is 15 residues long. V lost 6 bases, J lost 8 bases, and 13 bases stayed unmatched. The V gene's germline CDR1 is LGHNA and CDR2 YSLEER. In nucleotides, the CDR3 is TGCGCCAGCAGGCGTGGGGAGGGCCCGGGGGATGAGCAGTTCTTC. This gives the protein CASRRGEGPGDEQFF.

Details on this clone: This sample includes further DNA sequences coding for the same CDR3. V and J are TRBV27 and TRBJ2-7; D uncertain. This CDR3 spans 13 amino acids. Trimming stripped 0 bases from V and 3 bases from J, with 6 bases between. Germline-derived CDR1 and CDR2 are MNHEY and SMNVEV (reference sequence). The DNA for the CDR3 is TGTGCCAGCAGTTTATCGAAAGGCTACGAGCAGTACTTC. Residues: CASSLSKGYEQYF.

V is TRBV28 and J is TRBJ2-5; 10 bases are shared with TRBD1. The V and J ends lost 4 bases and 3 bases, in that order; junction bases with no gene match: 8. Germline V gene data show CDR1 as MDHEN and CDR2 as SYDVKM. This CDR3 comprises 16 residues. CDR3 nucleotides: TGTGCCAGCAGTTCTCCGGACAGGGGGTTTGAAGAGACCCAGTACTTC. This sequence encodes CASSSPDRGFEETQYF. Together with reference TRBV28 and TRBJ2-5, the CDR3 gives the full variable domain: DVKVTQSSRYLVKRTGEKVFLECVQDMDHENMFWYRQDPGLGLRLIYFSYDVKMKEKGDIPEGYSVSREKKERFSLILESASTNQTSMYLCASSSPDRGFEETQYFGPGTRLLVL.

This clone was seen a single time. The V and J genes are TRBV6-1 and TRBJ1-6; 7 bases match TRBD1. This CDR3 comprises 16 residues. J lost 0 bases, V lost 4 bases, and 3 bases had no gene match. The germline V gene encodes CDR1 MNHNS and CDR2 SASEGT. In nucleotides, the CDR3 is TGTGCCAGCAGTGGCAGGGACAGCTCCTATAATTCACCCCTCCACTTT. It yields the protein CASSGRDSSYNSPLHF.

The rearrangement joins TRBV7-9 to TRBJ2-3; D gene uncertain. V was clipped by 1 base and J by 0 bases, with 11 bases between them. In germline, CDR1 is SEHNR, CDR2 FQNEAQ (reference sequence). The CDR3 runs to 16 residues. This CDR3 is CASSLDFRASTDTQYF. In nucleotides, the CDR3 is TGTGCCAGCAGCTTAGATTTCCGCGCCAGCACAGATACGCAGTATTTT. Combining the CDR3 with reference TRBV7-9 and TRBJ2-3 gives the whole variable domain DTGVSQNPRHKITKRGQNVTFRCDPISEHNRLYWYRQTLGQGPEFLTYFQNEAQLEKSRLLSDRFSAERPKGSFSTLEIQRTEQGDSAMYLCASSLDFRASTDTQYFGPGTRLTVL.